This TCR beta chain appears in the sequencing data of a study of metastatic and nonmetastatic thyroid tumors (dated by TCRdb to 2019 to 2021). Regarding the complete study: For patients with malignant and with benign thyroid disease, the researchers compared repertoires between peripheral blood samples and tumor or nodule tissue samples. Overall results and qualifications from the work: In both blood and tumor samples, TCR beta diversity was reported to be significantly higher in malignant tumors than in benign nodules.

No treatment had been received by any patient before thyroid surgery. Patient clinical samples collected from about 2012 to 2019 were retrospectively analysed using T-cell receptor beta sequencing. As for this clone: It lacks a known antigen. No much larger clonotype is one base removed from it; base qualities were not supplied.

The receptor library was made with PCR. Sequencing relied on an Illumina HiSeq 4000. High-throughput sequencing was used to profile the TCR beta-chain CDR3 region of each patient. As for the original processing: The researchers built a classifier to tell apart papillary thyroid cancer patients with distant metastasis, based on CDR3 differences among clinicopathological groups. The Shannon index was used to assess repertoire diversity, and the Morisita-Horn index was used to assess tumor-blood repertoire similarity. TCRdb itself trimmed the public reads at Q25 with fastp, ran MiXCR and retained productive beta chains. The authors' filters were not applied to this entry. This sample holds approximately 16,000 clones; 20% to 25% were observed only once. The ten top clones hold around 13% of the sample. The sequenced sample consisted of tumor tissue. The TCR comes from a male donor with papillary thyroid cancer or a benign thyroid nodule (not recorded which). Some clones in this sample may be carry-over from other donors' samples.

The sequenced DNA: TGTGCCAGCAGTTACAGGCGTTGGGGTTACACCTTC. Translated, it gives CASSYRRWGYTF. This chain is built from TRBV6-2 or TRBV6-3 and TRBJ1-2, with no D gene named confidently. Via the germline V gene, CDR1 is MNHEY and CDR2 SVGEGT. Reading from cysteine to phenylalanine, the CDR3 counts 12 amino acids. Just CDR3 DNA is preserved here, 36 bases in frame from base 1. V drops 2 bases and J drops 11 bases, leaving 12 bases in between.